This entry lists 29 T cell receptor beta chains sequenced from one sample in a study of blood T cell repertoires in COVID-19. Assay: immunoSEQ multiplex PCR; the TCRdb copy retains only in-frame clones and omits some. The repertoire holds about 300,000 clones, with just under 90% as singletons. The sample comprised PBMCs or T cells enriched from blood (not recorded which). The receptors here all came from a woman in her forties or fifties who had been exposed to COVID-19.

This clone showed up just a few times. This chain links TRBV5-4 with TRBJ2-5; 8 positions match TRBD2. CDR3 length: 16 amino acids. The V and J ends lost 3 bases and 5 bases, in that order; junction bases with no gene match: 12. Germline CDR1 SGHNT, CDR2 YYREEE (reference sequence). CDR3 coding DNA: TGTGCCAGCAGCTATACGGGACTAGTAAAAGGCGAGACCCAGTACTTC. Translation gives CASSYTGLVKGETQYF.

The chain carries TRBV7-8 and TRBJ2-2; tentatively, D is TRBD1 (6 bases). The CDR3 loop spans 15 amino acids. V dropped 5 bases and J dropped 1 base, with 11 bases sitting between them. Germline V gene sequence: CDR1 SGHVS, CDR2 FQNEAQ. CDR3 nucleotides: TGTGCCAGCAGCCCAGGGGCAAGGAACACCGGGGAGCTGTTTTTT. Its translation is CASSPGARNTGELFF.

The chain combines TRBV19 with TRBJ1-2; D ambiguous. The CDR3 consists of 15 residues. V was clipped by 6 bases and J by 3 bases, with 17 bases between them. Germline V CDR1 and CDR2: LNHDA, SQIVND (reference sequence). The CDR3 protein is CASSSSVPGYYGYTF. In nucleotides, the CDR3 is TGTGCCAGTAGCTCCAGCGTTCCGGGTTACTATGGCTACACCTTC.

CDR3 protein: CASSLYNSNQPQHF. As DNA, the CDR3 is TGTGCCAGTAGTTTGTATAATAGCAATCAGCCCCAGCATTTT. The chain employs TRBV19 and TRBJ1-5, with unresolved D. V gave up 5 bases and J gave up 0 bases, with 8 bases separating them. The CDR3 consists of 14 residues. CDR1 is LNHDA and CDR2 is SQIVND in the germline V gene (reference sequence).

This clone has a single count. CDR3 bases: TGTGCCAGCAGCCCCCAGGGGGGCCCCTACGAGCAGTACTTC. Translated: CASSPQGGPYEQYF. This chain connects TRBV5-5 to TRBJ2-7, with D possibly TRBD1 on 7 matching bases. Germline loops: CDR1 SGHKS, CDR2 YYEKEE (reference sequence). This CDR3 is built from 14 residues. V lost 4 bases and J lost 2, with 13 bases in between.

V is TRBV2 and J is TRBJ1-2; D unresolved. The CDR3 is 12 amino acids. The germline V and J ends were trimmed by 3 bases and 4 bases, with 6 bases remaining between them. Germline lookup yields CDR1 SNHLY and CDR2 FYNNEI. This CDR3 is CASSESGYGYTF. CDR3 sequence (DNA): TGTGCCAGCAGTGAGTCAGGCTATGGCTACACCTTC.

The chain carries TRBV10-3 and TRBJ1-6, with 8 positions matching TRBD1. The CDR3 loop spans 15 amino acids. Germline CDR1 and CDR2: ENHRY and SYGVKD. The V and J ends lost 0 bases and 7 bases, in that order; junction bases with no gene match: 2. The DNA for the CDR3 is TGTGCCATCAGTGAGTCGGGACAGGCAAATTCACCCCTCCACTTT. Amino acid sequence: CAISESGQANSPLHF.

V gene TRBV5-1 combines with J gene TRBJ2-1; D may be TRBD2 (7 bases). The V end lost 3 bases, the J end lost 0 bases, and 16 bases lay between the germline ends. CDR1 and CDR2 from the germline V gene are SGHRS and YFSETQ. CDR3 size: 17 residues. CDR3 loop: CASSSGRGASSYNEQFF. The CDR3, as DNA: TGCGCCAGCAGCTCCGGTCGGGGGGCCTCCTCCTACAATGAGCAGTTCTTC.

The chain couples TRBV27 to TRBJ1-5, with TRBD1 matching over 10 bases. The V gene's germline CDR1 is MNHEY and CDR2 SMNVEV (reference sequence). The CDR3 has 18 amino acids. V shed 3 bases, J shed 4 bases, and the junction held 12 bases outside the gene matches. The CDR3 sequence: CASSLDRGGPFRNQPQHF. The CDR3 region has the DNA TGTGCCAGCAGTTTGGACAGGGGGGGACCCTTTCGTAATCAGCCCCAGCATTTT.

The chain has TRBV9 and TRBJ2-7, with D unresolved. Trimming removed 1 base from V and 4 bases from J, with 9 bases in between. Germline V gene data show CDR1 as SGDLS and CDR2 as YYNGEE. The CDR3 length is 13 residues. CDR3 protein: CASSVSPGYEQYF. The CDR3 region has the DNA TGTGCCAGCAGCGTAAGCCCCGGGTACGAGCAGTACTTC.

J is TRBJ2-7 and V is TRBV19; TRBD1 agrees at 9 bases. V shed 5 bases, J shed 3 bases, and the junction held 8 bases outside the gene matches. The CDR3 has 15 amino acids. The V gene's germline CDR1 is LNHDA and CDR2 SQIVND (reference sequence). The CDR3 is CASSPTTGGSYEQYF. Written as DNA, the CDR3 is TGTGCCAGTAGTCCAACAACAGGGGGCAGCTACGAGCAGTACTTC.

This chain's CDR3 is CAWSVQGGTAEAFF. The CDR3 DNA is TGTGCCTGGAGTGTACAGGGGGGTACCGCTGAAGCTTTCTTT. This chain uses TRBV30 with TRBJ1-1; TRBD1 matches 8 bases. This CDR3 is 14 amino acids long. In germline, CDR1 is GTSNPN, CDR2 SVGIG (reference sequence). The trim removed 0 bases at V and 6 bases at J, leaving 6 bases unmatched.

The chain has TRBV27 and TRBJ2-1; D remains unclear. The V end was cut by 8 bases, the J end by 0 bases, with 14 bases between. The length of the CDR3 is 15 residues. The germline gives CDR1 MNHEY, CDR2 SMNVEV (reference sequence). CDR3 nucleotides: TGTGCCAGCCGCTTACTCCGGAGCTCCTACAATGAGCAGTTCTTC. Its protein product is CASRLLRSSYNEQFF.

V and J are TRBV7-9 and TRBJ2-7; D is possibly TRBD1 (6 bases). V lost 5 bases and J 1 base, leaving 15 bases between the germline ends. The CDR3 covers 15 residues. Germline V gene data show CDR1 as SEHNR and CDR2 as FQNEAQ (reference sequence). CDR3 sequence (DNA): TGTGCCAGCAGCAAAATGGACAGCAGATCCTACGAGCAGTACTTC. Translation gives CASSKMDSRSYEQYF. Using reference TRBV7-9 and TRBJ2-7 for the parts outside the CDR3, the full variable domain is DTGVSQNPRHKITKRGQNVTFRCDPISEHNRLYWYRQTLGQGPEFLTYFQNEAQLEKSRLLSDRFSAERPKGSFSTLEIQRTEQGDSAMYLCASSKMDSRSYEQYFGPGTRLTVT.

This chain connects TRBV9 to TRBJ2-7; maybe TRBD1 (6 bases). V lost 4 bases to trimming and J lost 2 bases, with 13 bases between them. CDR1 is SGDLS, CDR2 YYNGEE, per germline. The CDR3 contains 14 residues. As DNA, the CDR3 is TGTGCCAGCAGCCTCCGGGACATTACCTACGAGCAGTACTTC. Its translation: CASSLRDITYEQYF.

The V gene is TRBV28, the J gene TRBJ1-4; D gene ambiguous. V shed 5 bases and J shed 11 bases, with 15 bases lying between them. Germline V gene lookup returns CDR1 MDHEN and CDR2 SYDVKM. This CDR3 has 13 amino acids. CDR3 in DNA: TGTGCCAGCAGTCTAGCAGCCTCACACAAACTGTTTTTT. Translating gives CASSLAASHKLFF.

J is TRBJ1-5 and V is TRBV28; D unresolved. Germline V gene lookup returns CDR1 MDHEN and CDR2 SYDVKM. CDR3 size: 13 residues. The V and J ends lost 6 bases and 1 base respectively, with 7 bases between them. CDR3 region: CASSPLSNQPQHF. The CDR3 bases are TGTGCCAGCAGCCCCCTCAGCAATCAGCCCCAGCATTTT.

The chain recombines TRBV28 with TRBJ2-2; TRBD1 is a possible D gene (6 bases). Germline CDR1 is MDHEN and CDR2 is SYDVKM. Trimming removed 3 bases from V and 1 base from J, with 18 bases in between. The CDR3 consists of 18 residues. CDR3 in amino acids: CASSLPEPDRWNTGELFF. The CDR3 DNA sequence: TGTGCCAGCAGTTTGCCCGAACCCGACAGGTGGAACACCGGGGAGCTGTTTTTT.

The chain has TRBV3-1 (or the pseudogene TRBV3-2) and TRBJ1-2; TRBD1 aligns across 8 bases. This CDR3 contains 14 residues. Losses at the gene ends were 3 bases for V and 8 bases for J; bases not matched to a gene: 8. In germline, CDR1 is LGHDT, CDR2 YNNKEL (reference sequence). The CDR3 loop is CASSHFDRGDGYTF. The CDR3 nucleotides are TGTGCCAGCAGCCATTTCGACAGGGGCGACGGCTACACCTTC.

V is TRBV28 and J is TRBJ1-1, with D uncertain. Per germline, CDR1 MDHEN and CDR2 SYDVKM. The ends were cut back, 11 bases at V and 2 bases at J, with 15 bases in the middle. The CDR3 runs to 13 residues. The CDR3 reads CACGGHLNTEAFF. CDR3 coding DNA: TGTGCCTGCGGCGGCCATCTCAACACTGAAGCTTTCTTT.

This rearrangement joins TRBV10-3 to TRBJ1-6, with a weak D call TRBD1 (5 bases). Germline V gives CDR1 ENHRY, CDR2 SYGVKD. Trimming took 6 bases from V and 5 from J, leaving 5 bases between them. The CDR3 has 12 residues. The CDR3 loop is CAIRQDNSPLHF. DNA for the CDR3: TGTGCCATCAGACAGGATAATTCACCCCTCCACTTT.

This clone has just one count. The chain combines TRBV15 with TRBJ2-2; 7 nucleotides line up with TRBD2. Germline assignment: CDR1 LNHNV and CDR2 YYDKDF (reference sequence). The J segment lost 0 bases and the V segment lost 2 bases, leaving 3 bases of the junction unmatched. The CDR3 loop spans 16 amino acids. Here the CDR3 DNA reads TGTGCCACCAGCAGACTAGCGGTTACGAACACCGGGGAGCTGTTTTTT. Its protein product is CATSRLAVTNTGELFF.

The J gene is TRBJ1-6, the V gene TRBV27, with TRBD1 identical over 8 bases. There are 17 residues in the CDR3. Trimming took 4 bases from V and 0 from J; bases not matched to a gene: 5. CDR1 MNHEY and CDR2 SMNVEV come from the germline V gene (reference sequence). The CDR3 region is CASSSRQGSSYNSPLHF. In DNA form, the CDR3 reads TGTGCCAGCAGTTCACGACAGGGGAGCTCCTATAATTCACCCCTCCACTTT.

The CDR3 bases are TGTGCCAGCAGTTCCGTGGCAGGGGAAAACATTCAGTACTTC. It specifies CASSSVAGENIQYF. V gene TRBV7-2 combines with J gene TRBJ2-4; TRBD1 is a possible D gene (6 bases). Trimming left V 6 bases short and J 5 bases short, with 14 bases between. Germline CDR1 reads SGHTA; CDR2 reads FQGNSA. This CDR3 has 14 amino acids.

This clone was seen only a few times. The chain couples TRBV4-2 to TRBJ1-1; D not resolved. The CDR3 extends over 15 amino acids. Looked up from germline, CDR1 is LGHNA and CDR2 is YNFKEQ. Trimming shortened V by 1 base and J by 2 bases, and 11 bases separated the two germline ends. The CDR3 reads CASSQGRAGNTEAFF. CDR3 bases: TGTGCCAGCAGCCAAGGGAGGGCAGGAAACACTGAAGCTTTCTTT.

The chain has TRBV7-2 and TRBJ2-7, with D tentatively TRBD1 (7 bases). The ends were cut back, 5 bases at V and 2 bases at J, with 19 bases in the middle. Germline CDR1 and CDR2: SGHTA and FQGNSA. This CDR3 region has 16 residues. The CDR3 DNA follows: TGTGCCAGCAGCCACCAGGGGGGTTGGGGAACCTACGAGCAGTACTTC. Residues: CASSHQGGWGTYEQYF. The full variable domain, rest sourced from reference TRBV7-2 and TRBJ2-7, is GAGVSQSPSNKVTEKGKDVELRCDPISGHTALYWYRQSLGQGLEFLIYFQGNSAPDKSGLPSDRFSAERTGGSVSTLTIQRTQQEDSAVYLCASSHQGGWGTYEQYFGPGTRLTVT.

This clone was detected a few times. The CDR3 sequence is CASSQELNQPQHF. For the CDR3, the DNA is TGTGCCAGCAGCCAAGAGTTAAATCAGCCCCAGCATTTT. This chain connects TRBV16 to TRBJ1-5; D call uncertain. Germline V gives CDR1 KGHSY, CDR2 FQNENV. The CDR3 is made up of 13 amino acids. The V end lost 2 bases, the J end lost 4 bases, and 6 bases lay between the germline ends.

The chain couples TRBV2 to TRBJ2-7; 9 bases line up with TRBD1. CDR3 length: 14 amino acids. CDR1 and CDR2 from the germline V gene are SNHLY and FYNNEI. Trimming cost V 7 bases and J 3 bases; bases outside gene matches: 7. CDR3 region: CASNPGQGGYEQYF. CDR3 in DNA: TGTGCCAGCAACCCGGGACAGGGCGGCTACGAGCAGTACTTC.

This rearrangement joins TRBV21-1 to TRBJ2-7; the table's D gene call, TRBD1, was not cross checked with the DNA. TRBV21-1 is termed a pseudogene. This CDR3 is built from 20 residues. The CDR3 DNA sequence: TGTGCCAGCAGCAATCTCCCGGGACAGGGACCCTGTGAGCCCGCGGACGAGCAGTACTTC. This codes for CASSNLPGQGPCEPADEQYF.